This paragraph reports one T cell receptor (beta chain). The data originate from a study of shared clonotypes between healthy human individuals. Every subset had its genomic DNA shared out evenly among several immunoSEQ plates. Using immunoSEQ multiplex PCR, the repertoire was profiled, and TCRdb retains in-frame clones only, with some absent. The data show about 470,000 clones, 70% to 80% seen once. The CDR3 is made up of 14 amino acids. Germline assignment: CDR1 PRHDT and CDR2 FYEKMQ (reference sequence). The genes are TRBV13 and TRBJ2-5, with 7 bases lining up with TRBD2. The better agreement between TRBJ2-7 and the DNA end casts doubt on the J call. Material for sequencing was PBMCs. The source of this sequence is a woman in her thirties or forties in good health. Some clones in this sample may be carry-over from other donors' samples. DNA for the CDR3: TGTGCCAGCAGCAACGGACTAGGAAGCCACGAGCAGTACTTC. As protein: CASSNGLGSHEQYF.